This passage covers 29 T cell receptor beta chains from one sample sequenced in a study of OX40 agonist ivuxolimab in advanced cancers. The table came from immunoSEQ multiplex PCR; TCRdb's copy has only in-frame clones and leaves some out. The data show 65,000 to 90,000 clones, about nine tenths seen once. The specimen was CD4+ or CD8+ T cells sorted from blood, collected in a trial of the OX40 agonist ivuxolimab. The source is an adult with an advanced solid tumor such as melanoma, head and neck, liver or kidney cancer.

The gene calls are TRBV27 and TRBJ2-7; D assignment may be TRBD1 or TRBD2 (5 bases each). V lost 5 bases and J lost 2, with 13 bases in between. The CDR3 sequence is 14 residues long. Germline lookup yields CDR1 MNHEY and CDR2 SMNVEV (reference sequence). The CDR3 spells CASSPHRDPYEQYF. CDR3 in DNA: TGTGCCAGCAGTCCCCACCGGGACCCCTACGAGCAGTACTTC.

The chain couples TRBV7-9 to TRBJ1-1; D gene ambiguous. The V end was cut by 4 bases, the J end by 4 bases, with 13 bases between. The CDR3 is 14 amino acids. Per the germline V gene, CDR1 is SEHNR and CDR2 is FQNEAQ (reference sequence). This chain's CDR3 is CASSSSGSGTEAFF. In DNA, the CDR3 is TGTGCCAGCAGCTCCTCCGGGTCGGGCACTGAAGCTTTCTTT.

This clone occurred once. The rearrangement joins TRBV30 to TRBJ2-5; 8 bases agree with TRBD1. Trimming at V came to 0 bases and at J to 4 bases, leaving 7 bases not matched to a gene. The CDR3 runs 15 residues. The germline CDR1 and CDR2 sequences are GTSNPN and SVGIG (reference sequence). CDR3 region: CAWSVAQGAGETQYF. CDR3 coding DNA: TGTGCCTGGAGTGTAGCGCAGGGGGCTGGAGAGACCCAGTACTTC.

Points on this clone: Other DNA sequences within the sample encode an identical CDR3. This chain connects TRBV20-1 to TRBJ2-1; no clear D. V was pared by 4 bases and J by 1 base, with 2 bases between. The CDR3 loop spans 11 amino acids. Germline CDR1 reads DFQATT; CDR2 reads SNEGSKA (reference sequence). CDR3 sequence reads: CSANSYNEQFF. CDR3 coding DNA: TGCAGTGCTAATTCCTACAATGAGCAGTTCTTC.

The chain has TRBV19 and TRBJ2-4, with D maybe TRBD1 (6 bases). Germline CDR1 and CDR2: LNHDA and SQIVND (reference sequence). The V end was cut by 0 bases, the J end by 1 base, with 7 bases between. This CDR3 has 15 amino acids. The chain's CDR3 is CASSIDRGAKNIQYF. CDR3 nucleotide sequence: TGTGCCAGTAGTATAGACAGGGGTGCCAAAAACATTCAGTACTTC.

The chain recombines TRBV2 with TRBJ1-2; D uncertain. This CDR3 spans 12 amino acids. V was clipped by 5 bases and J by 2 bases, with 6 bases between them. The germline V gene has CDR1 SNHLY and CDR2 FYNNEI. CDR3 nucleotides: TGTGCCAGCAGTACAGAAAACTATGGCTACACCTTC. This sequence encodes CASSTENYGYTF.

The V and J genes are TRBV5-1 and TRBJ2-7; possible D gene TRBD1, 5 bases. The CDR3 spans 16 residues. Trimming shortened V by 4 bases and J by 0 bases, and 17 bases separated the two germline ends. CDR1 is SGHRS and CDR2 is YFSETQ in the germline V gene. DNA of the CDR3: TGCGCCAGCAGCCCTCTCGGAACAGGACCCTCCTACGAGCAGTACTTC. Protein product: CASSPLGTGPSYEQYF.

The chain carries TRBV5-4 and TRBJ2-3; 15 positions agree with TRBD2. Germline CDR1 SGHNT, CDR2 YYREEE (reference sequence). CDR3 length: 18 amino acids. J lost 0 bases, V lost 5 bases, and 7 bases had no gene match. The CDR3 protein is CASSLQGTSGRSTDTQYF. The CDR3 bases are TGTGCCAGCAGTCTACAGGGGACTAGCGGGAGGAGCACAGATACGCAGTATTTT.

The CDR3 DNA sequence: TGTGCCAGCAGCTTGGATGGAGGGGGAAACACCATATATTTT. It yields the protein CASSLDGGGNTIYF. This rearrangement joins TRBV5-6 to TRBJ1-3; D call uncertain. The germline V and J ends were trimmed by 0 bases and 4 bases, with 8 bases remaining between them. Germline V gene lookup returns CDR1 SGHDT and CDR2 YYEEEE. This CDR3 comprises 14 residues.

The gene calls are TRBV5-1 and TRBJ2-1; 11 bases line up with TRBD1. Per the germline V gene, CDR1 is SGHRS and CDR2 is YFSETQ. The CDR3 length is 14 residues. V trimming: 5 bases; J trimming: 7 bases; junction bases outside the gene matches: 5. Written as DNA, the CDR3 is TGCGCCAGCAGTCCGGACAGGGGGCGAAATGAGCAGTTCTTC. It translates to CASSPDRGRNEQFF.

A single count supports this clone. This sequence joins TRBV11-2 and TRBJ2-1; 8 nucleotides align to TRBD2. CDR1 is SGHAT, CDR2 FQNNGV, per germline. Losses at the gene ends were 5 bases for V and 2 bases for J; bases not matched to a gene: 8. CDR3 length: 16 amino acids. In nucleotides, the CDR3 is TGTGCCAGCAGCCCAGATCGGGGGGGACCCTACAATGAGCAGTTCTTC. It is translated as CASSPDRGGPYNEQFF.

This clone was observed once. The same CDR3 arises from other DNA sequences in this sample as well. CDR3 DNA sequence: TGTGCCAGCAGTCCACCGGGGCAGGGGGCTGGAGGCTACACCTTC. Encoded protein: CASSPPGQGAGGYTF. V gene TRBV2 combines with J gene TRBJ1-2, with 8 bases identical to TRBD1. This CDR3 region has 15 residues. V shed 5 bases, J shed 8 bases, and the junction held 13 bases outside the gene matches. The germline V gene encodes CDR1 SNHLY and CDR2 FYNNEI.

This clone came up a few times. The chain uses TRBV20-1 and TRBJ1-1; D unclear. Looked up from germline, CDR1 is DFQATT and CDR2 is SNEGSKA (reference sequence). This CDR3 has 11 residues. The V end lost 3 bases, the J end lost 5 bases, and 7 bases lay between the germline ends. The CDR3 loop is CSARRETEAFF. The CDR3 nucleotides are TGCAGTGCTAGGAGGGAAACTGAAGCTTTCTTT.

The CDR3 protein is CASSKQGYQPQHF. In DNA form, the CDR3 reads TGTGCCAGCAGCAAACAGGGATATCAGCCCCAGCATTTT. The chain employs TRBV21-1 and TRBJ1-5; no check of the table's D call, TRBD1, against the DNA was made. TRBV21-1 is deemed a pseudogene. The CDR3 covers 13 residues.

The chain has TRBV19 and TRBJ1-5; D remains unclear. Trimming pared 6 bases from V and 4 bases from J, leaving 10 bases between. The CDR3 consists of 13 residues. Germline V lookup: CDR1 LNHDA, CDR2 SQIVND (reference sequence). The CDR3 coding sequence is TGTGCCAGTAGCAATAACCAAAATCAGCCCCAGCATTTT. It is translated as CASSNNQNQPQHF.

The chain employs TRBV9 and TRBJ1-2; the match to TRBD1 covers 9 bases. This CDR3 has 15 amino acids. Germline V CDR1 and CDR2: SGDLS, YYNGEE. Germline trimming cut 1 base from V and 4 bases from J; bases unmatched to any gene: 5. The CDR3 nucleotides read TGTGCCAGCAGCGTACATGAACAGGGGGCCTATGGCTACACCTTC. Translating it yields CASSVHEQGAYGYTF.

The CDR3 loop reads CASSLGQLANYGYTF. CDR3 bases: TGTGCCAGCAGTTTAGGGCAGTTAGCTAACTATGGCTACACCTTC. The rearrangement joins TRBV28 to TRBJ1-2; D call uncertain. CDR1 is MDHEN, CDR2 SYDVKM, per germline. The V and J ends lost 2 bases and 0 bases respectively, with 10 bases between them. This CDR3 is built from 15 residues.

The chain is built from TRBV11-2 and TRBJ2-1; D is unclear. There are 12 residues in the CDR3. The germline gives CDR1 SGHAT, CDR2 FQNNGV. Between the trimmed V and J ends, which lost 2 bases and 5 bases, there was a span of 4 bases. The CDR3 here is CASSLIDNEQFF. The CDR3 DNA follows: TGTGCCAGCAGCTTAATCGACAATGAGCAGTTCTTC. Complete variable domain (other parts from reference TRBV11-2 and TRBJ2-1): EAGVAQSPRYKIIEKRQSVAFWCNPISGHATLYWYQQILGQGPKLLIQFQNNGVVDDSQLPKDRFSAERLKGVDSTLKIQPAKLEDSAVYLCASSLIDNEQFFGPGTRLTVL.

J is TRBJ1-5 and V is TRBV28; 7 bases line up with TRBD1. V was clipped by 6 bases and J by 5 bases; unmatched bases: 10. CDR1 MDHEN and CDR2 SYDVKM come from the germline V gene. The CDR3 totals 15 residues. The CDR3 nucleotides read TGTGCCAGCAGCCCATGGGACAGCCGGTATCAGCCCCAGCATTTT. Protein: CASSPWDSRYQPQHF.

The chain joins TRBV9 to TRBJ1-5; 7 positions match TRBD1. This CDR3 is built from 16 residues. In germline, CDR1 is SGDLS, CDR2 YYNGEE. V gave up 4 bases and J gave up 3 bases; unmatched junction bases: 10. The CDR3 DNA follows: TGTGCCAGCAGCCCCGGCCTTGGGACAGCCAATCAGCCCCAGCATTTT. It is translated as CASSPGLGTANQPQHF. The variable domain in full, with the rest retrieved from reference TRBV9 and TRBJ1-5, is DSGVTQTPKHLITATGQRVTLRCSPRSGDLSVYWYQQSLDQGLQFLIQYYNGEERAKGNILERFSAQQFPDLHSELNLSSLELGDSALYFCASSPGLGTANQPQHFGDGTRLSIL.

The rearrangement links TRBV18 to TRBJ1-4, with 7 bases aligning to TRBD1. Germline-derived CDR1 and CDR2 are KGHSH and LQKENI. Losses at the gene ends were 6 bases for V and 7 bases for J; bases not matched to a gene: 5. The CDR3 has 13 amino acids. CDR3 sequence reads: CASSTGSGEKLFF. CDR3 DNA sequence: TGTGCCAGCTCGACAGGGAGCGGTGAAAAACTGTTTTTT.

This rearrangement joins TRBV6-6 to TRBJ2-5; D is undetermined. With the DNA end fitting TRBJ2-7 better, the J assignment may be wrong. This CDR3 is built from 13 residues. The germline CDR1 and CDR2 sequences are MNHNY and SVGAGI (reference sequence). As DNA, the CDR3 is TGTGCCAGCAGTTACGAGCCCTCCTACGAGCAGTACTTC. This encodes CASSYEPSYEQYF.

The V gene is TRBV7-6, the J gene TRBJ2-1; D perhaps matches TRBD2 (5 bases). This CDR3 comprises 15 residues. Trimming removed 1 base from V and 4 bases from J, with 11 bases in between. Per germline, CDR1 SGHVS and CDR2 FNYEAQ. Here the CDR3 DNA reads TGTGCCAGCAGCTTAGGAGGGTCGAGGTACAATGAGCAGTTCTTC. Translating it yields CASSLGGSRYNEQFF. Filled out from reference TRBV7-6 and TRBJ2-1, the complete variable domain reads GAGVSQSPRYKVTKRGQDVALRCDPISGHVSLYWYRQALGQGPEFLTYFNYEAQQDKSGLPNDRFSAERPEGSISTLTIQRTEQRDSAMYRCASSLGGSRYNEQFFGPGTRLTVL.

This chain connects TRBV20-1 to TRBJ2-7, with unresolved D. Deletions cut 6 bases from V and 7 bases from J, with 13 bases between. The germline V gene encodes CDR1 DFQATT and CDR2 SNEGSKA (reference sequence). The CDR3 runs 11 residues. The chain's CDR3 is CSAVTPAEQYF. CDR3 bases: TGCAGTGCGGTGACCCCGGCAGAGCAGTACTTC.

V and J are TRBV11-2 and TRBJ2-3; 8 nucleotides agree with TRBD2. Trimming cost V 6 bases and J 6 bases; bases outside gene matches: 5. The CDR3 extends over 13 amino acids. Germline assignment: CDR1 SGHAT and CDR2 FQNNGV. The CDR3 nucleotides are TGTGCCAGCAGTAAGCGGGAGACGGATACGCAGTATTTT. The encoded protein is CASSKRETDTQYF.

This chain links TRBV9 with TRBJ1-2; 11 positions agree with TRBD1. J gave up 5 bases and V 4 bases, and 4 bases lay outside the gene matches. The CDR3 runs 14 residues. Germline V gives CDR1 SGDLS, CDR2 YYNGEE. CDR3 amino acids: CASSPGQGDYGYTF. In DNA, the CDR3 is TGTGCCAGCAGCCCGGGACAGGGGGATTATGGCTACACCTTC.

The chain recombines TRBV9 with TRBJ2-6; D is uncertain. V shed 3 bases and J shed 1 base, with 5 bases lying between them. The CDR3 consists of 14 residues. Germline assignment: CDR1 SGDLS and CDR2 YYNGEE. The CDR3 DNA reads as TGTGCCAGCAGCGCAGAGTCTGGGGCCAACGTCCTGACTTTC. Protein: CASSAESGANVLTF.

This clone was seen only a few times. The chain uses TRBV27 and TRBJ2-7, with D unresolved. The germline V gene has CDR1 MNHEY and CDR2 SMNVEV (reference sequence). The CDR3 covers 13 residues. Trimming pared 3 bases from V and 5 bases from J, leaving 11 bases between. The CDR3 coding sequence is TGTGCCAGCAGTTTTTCGGGTATCAACGAGCAGTACTTC. This codes for CASSFSGINEQYF.

This clone was detected only once. V and J are TRBV30 and TRBJ2-3, with 8 bases matching TRBD2. Germline CDR1 GTSNPN, CDR2 SVGIG (reference sequence). J gave up 5 bases and V 2 bases, and 12 bases lay outside the gene matches. The CDR3 consists of 16 residues. Written as DNA, the CDR3 is TGTGCCTGGAGTCCGGGGGGGAGGGAGTTGGTAGATACGCAGTATTTT. Translation: CAWSPGGRELVDTQYF.